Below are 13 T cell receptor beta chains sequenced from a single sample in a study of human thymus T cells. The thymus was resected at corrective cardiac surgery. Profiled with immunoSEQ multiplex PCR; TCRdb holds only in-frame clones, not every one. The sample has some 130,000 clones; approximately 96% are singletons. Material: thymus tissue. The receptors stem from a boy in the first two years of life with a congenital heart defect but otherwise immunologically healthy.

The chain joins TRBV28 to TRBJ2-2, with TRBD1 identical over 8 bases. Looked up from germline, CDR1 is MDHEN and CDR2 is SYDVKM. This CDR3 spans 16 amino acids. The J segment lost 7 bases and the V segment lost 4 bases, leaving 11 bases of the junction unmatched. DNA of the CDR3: TGTGCCAGCAGTTCCGGGACAGGATGGGGTAGCGGGGAGCTGTTTTTT. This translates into CASSSGTGWGSGELFF.

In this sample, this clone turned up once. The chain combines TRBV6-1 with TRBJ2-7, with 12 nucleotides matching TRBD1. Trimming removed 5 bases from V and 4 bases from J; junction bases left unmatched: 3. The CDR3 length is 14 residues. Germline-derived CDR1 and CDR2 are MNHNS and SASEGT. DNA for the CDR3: TGTGCCAGCAGTCCGGGACAGGGGGCGTACGAGCAGTACTTC. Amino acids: CASSPGQGAYEQYF.

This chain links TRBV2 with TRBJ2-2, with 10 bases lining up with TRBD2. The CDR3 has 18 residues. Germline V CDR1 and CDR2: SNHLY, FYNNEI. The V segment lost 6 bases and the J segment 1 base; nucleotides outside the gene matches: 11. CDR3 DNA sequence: TGTGCCAGCAGAAGTGGGCTAGCGGGGGCCGAGAACACCGGGGAGCTGTTTTTT. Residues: CASRSGLAGAENTGELFF.

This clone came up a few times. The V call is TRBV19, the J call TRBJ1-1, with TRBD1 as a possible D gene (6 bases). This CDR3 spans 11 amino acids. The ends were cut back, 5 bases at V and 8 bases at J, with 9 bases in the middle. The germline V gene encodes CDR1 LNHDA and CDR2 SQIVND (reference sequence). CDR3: CASSGDREAFF. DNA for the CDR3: TGTGCCAGTAGTGGCGACAGGGAAGCTTTCTTT.

Here the CDR3 reads CASSLGGGPSTDTQYF. In DNA, the CDR3 is TGCGCCAGCAGCTTGGGTGGGGGGCCTAGCACAGATACGCAGTATTTT. V usage is TRBV5-1 and J usage is TRBJ2-3; either TRBD1 or TRBD2 may supply D (6 bases each). Germline-derived CDR1 and CDR2 are SGHRS and YFSETQ. The length of the CDR3 is 16 residues. V gave up 0 bases and J gave up 0 bases, with 11 bases separating them.

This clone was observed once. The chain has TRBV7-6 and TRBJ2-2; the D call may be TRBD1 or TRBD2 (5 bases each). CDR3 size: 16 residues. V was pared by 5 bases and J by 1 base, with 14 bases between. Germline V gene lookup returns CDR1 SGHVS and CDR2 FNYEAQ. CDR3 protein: CASSQRDGQNTGELFF. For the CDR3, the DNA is TGTGCCAGCAGCCAAAGGGACGGACAGAACACCGGGGAGCTGTTTTTT.

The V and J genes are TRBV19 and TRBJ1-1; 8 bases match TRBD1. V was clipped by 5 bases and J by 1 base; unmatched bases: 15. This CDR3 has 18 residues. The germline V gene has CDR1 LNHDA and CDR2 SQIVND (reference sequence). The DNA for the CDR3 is TGTGCCAGTAGTTTCTACAGGGGGAGCCTACCAGAGAACACTGAAGCTTTCTTT. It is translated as CASSFYRGSLPENTEAFF. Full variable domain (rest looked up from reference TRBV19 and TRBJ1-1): DGGITQSPKYLFRKEGQNVTLSCEQNLNHDAMYWYRQDPGQGLRLIYYSQIVNDFQKGDIAEGYSVSREKKESFPLTVTSAQKNPTAFYLCASSFYRGSLPENTEAFFGQGTRLTVV.

The DNA for the CDR3 is TGTGCCAGCACCGGTGACCTCTATGGCTACACCTTC. It is translated as CASTGDLYGYTF. The genes are TRBV28 and TRBJ1-2, with D hard to call. Germline-derived CDR1 and CDR2 are MDHEN and SYDVKM. This CDR3 spans 12 amino acids. Trimming cost V 7 bases and J 4 bases, with 10 bases left between them.

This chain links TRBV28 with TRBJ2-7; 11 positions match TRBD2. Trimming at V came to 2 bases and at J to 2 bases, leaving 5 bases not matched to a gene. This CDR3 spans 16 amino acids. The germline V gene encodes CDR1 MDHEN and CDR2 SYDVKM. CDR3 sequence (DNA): TGTGCCAGCAGTTTAAAGCTAGCGGGGGGCGCCTACGAGCAGTACTTC. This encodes CASSLKLAGGAYEQYF.

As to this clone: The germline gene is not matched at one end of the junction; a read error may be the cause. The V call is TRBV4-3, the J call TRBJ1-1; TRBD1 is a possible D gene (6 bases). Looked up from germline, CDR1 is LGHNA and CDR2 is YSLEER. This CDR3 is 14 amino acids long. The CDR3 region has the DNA TGCGCCAGCAGGCAAGGGGGAGGGTACACTGAAGCTTTCTTT. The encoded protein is CASRQGGGYTEAFF.

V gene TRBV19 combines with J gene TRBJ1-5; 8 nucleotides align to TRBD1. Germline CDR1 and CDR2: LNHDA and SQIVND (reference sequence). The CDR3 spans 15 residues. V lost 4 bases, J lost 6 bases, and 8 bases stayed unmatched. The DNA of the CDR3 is TGTGCCAGTAGTACACCCACAGGGGGAATTCAGCCCCAGCATTTT. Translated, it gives CASSTPTGGIQPQHF.

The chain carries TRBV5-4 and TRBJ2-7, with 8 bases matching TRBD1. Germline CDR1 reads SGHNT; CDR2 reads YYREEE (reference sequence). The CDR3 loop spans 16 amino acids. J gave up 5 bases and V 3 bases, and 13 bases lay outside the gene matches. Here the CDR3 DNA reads TGTGCCAGCAGCTGCAGGGGGCAGTGTGAAAGCCACGAGCAGTACTTC. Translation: CASSCRGQCESHEQYF.

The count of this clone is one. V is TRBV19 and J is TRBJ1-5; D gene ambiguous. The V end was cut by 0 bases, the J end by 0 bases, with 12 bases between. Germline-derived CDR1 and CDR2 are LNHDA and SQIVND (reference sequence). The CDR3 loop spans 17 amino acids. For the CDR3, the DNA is TGTGCCAGTAGTATAGATCTAGTCGGTTATAGCAATCAGCCCCAGCATTTT. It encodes CASSIDLVGYSNQPQHF.